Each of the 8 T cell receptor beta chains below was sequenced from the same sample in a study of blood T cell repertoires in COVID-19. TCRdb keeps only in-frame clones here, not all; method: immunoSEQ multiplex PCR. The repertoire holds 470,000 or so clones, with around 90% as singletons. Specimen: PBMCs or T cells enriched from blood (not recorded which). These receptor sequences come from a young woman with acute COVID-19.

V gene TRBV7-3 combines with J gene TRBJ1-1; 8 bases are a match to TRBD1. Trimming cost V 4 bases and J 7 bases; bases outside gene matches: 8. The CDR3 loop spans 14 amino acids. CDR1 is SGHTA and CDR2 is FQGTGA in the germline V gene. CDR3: CASSSGGAGLEAFF. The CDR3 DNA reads TGTGCCAGCAGCTCAGGGGGCGCCGGCCTTGAAGCTTTCTTT.

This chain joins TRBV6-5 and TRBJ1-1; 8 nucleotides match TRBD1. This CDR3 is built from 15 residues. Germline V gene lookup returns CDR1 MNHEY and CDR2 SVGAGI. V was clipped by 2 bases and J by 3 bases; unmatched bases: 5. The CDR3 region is CASSYRQGRDTEAFF. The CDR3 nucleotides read TGTGCCAGCAGTTACAGACAGGGGAGGGACACTGAAGCTTTCTTT.

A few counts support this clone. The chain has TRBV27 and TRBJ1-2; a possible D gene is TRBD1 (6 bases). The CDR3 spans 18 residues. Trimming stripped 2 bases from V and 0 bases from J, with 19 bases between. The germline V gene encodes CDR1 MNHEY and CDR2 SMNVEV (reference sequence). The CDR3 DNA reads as TGTGCCAGCAGTTTAGGTTGGGCAGGGGAGGGATCTAACTATGGCTACACCTTC. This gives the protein CASSLGWAGEGSNYGYTF.

CDR3 amino acids: CASSQGQNEKLFF. The CDR3 DNA follows: TGTGCCAGCAGCCAGGGCCAAAATGAAAAACTGTTTTTT. The rearrangement links TRBV5-4 to TRBJ1-4; perhaps TRBD1 as D (5 bases). This CDR3 region has 13 residues. The V and J ends lost 4 bases and 5 bases respectively, with 9 bases between them. Germline V gene lookup returns CDR1 SGHNT and CDR2 YYREEE (reference sequence).

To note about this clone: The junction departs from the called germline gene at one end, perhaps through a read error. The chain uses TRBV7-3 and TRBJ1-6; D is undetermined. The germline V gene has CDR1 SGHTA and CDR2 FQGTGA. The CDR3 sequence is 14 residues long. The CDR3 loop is CASSLTAENSPLHF. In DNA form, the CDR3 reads TGTGCCAGCAGCCTAACCGCAGAAAATTCACCCCTCCACTTT.

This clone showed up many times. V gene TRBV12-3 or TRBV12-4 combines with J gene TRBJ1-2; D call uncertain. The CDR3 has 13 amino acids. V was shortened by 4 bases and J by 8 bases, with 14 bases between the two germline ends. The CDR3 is CASSSSSVPGYTF. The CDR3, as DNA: TGTGCCAGCAGTTCCTCATCAGTCCCGGGCTACACCTTC.

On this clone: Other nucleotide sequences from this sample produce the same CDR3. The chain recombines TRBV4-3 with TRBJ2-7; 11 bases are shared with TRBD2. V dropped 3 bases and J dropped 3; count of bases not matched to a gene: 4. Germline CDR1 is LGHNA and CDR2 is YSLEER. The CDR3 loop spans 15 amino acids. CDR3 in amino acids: CASSQGTSGNYEQYF. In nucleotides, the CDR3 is TGCGCCAGCAGCCAGGGGACTAGCGGAAACTACGAGCAGTACTTC.

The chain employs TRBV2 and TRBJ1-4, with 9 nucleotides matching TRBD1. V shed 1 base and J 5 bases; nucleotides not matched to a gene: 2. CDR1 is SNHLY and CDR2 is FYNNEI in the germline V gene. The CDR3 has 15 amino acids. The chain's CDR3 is CASSEEDRGNEKLFF. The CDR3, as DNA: TGTGCCAGCAGTGAAGAAGACAGGGGGAATGAAAAACTGTTTTTT. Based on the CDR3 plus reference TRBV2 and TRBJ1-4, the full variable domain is EPEVTQTPSHQVTQMGQEVILRCVPISNHLYFYWYRQILGQKVEFLVSFYNNEISEKSEIFDDQFSVERPDGSNFTLKIRSTKLEDSAMYFCASSEEDRGNEKLFFGSGTQLSVL.